A single sample gave rise to the 14 T cell receptor beta chains below, sequenced in a study of identical twins. One entry per CDR3 protein results from TCRdb running MiXCR on the 5' RACE reads. The repertoire holds fewer than 650,000 distinct CDR3 sequences, with 9.6% as singletons. Another study also made use of these data, one on yellow fever vaccine responses in identical twins.

Sample: PBMCs. The origin of the receptors is a woman under 30 in good health.

This clonotype was observed a few times. The chain is built from TRBV4-3 and TRBJ1-2; D gene unclear. This CDR3 is 15 amino acids long. Per the germline V gene, CDR1 is LGHNA and CDR2 is YSLEER. V was shortened by 2 bases and J by 4 bases, with 14 bases between the two germline ends. The DNA for the CDR3 is TGCGCCAGCAGCCAACTCGGACGGGCTCTCTATGGCTACACCTTC. This encodes CASSQLGRALYGYTF.

The chain is built from TRBV7-9 and TRBJ1-4; tentative D call: TRBD1 (5 bases). The CDR3 length is 14 residues. The V gene's germline CDR1 is SEHNR and CDR2 FQNEAQ (reference sequence). Trimming took 0 bases from V and 7 from J, leaving 9 bases between them. The CDR3 DNA follows: TGTGCCAGCAGCTTAGCGGGGACTTCTGAAAAACTGTTTTTT. Its translation is CASSLAGTSEKLFF.

A note on this clonotype: At one end the junction does not follow the germline gene, possibly because of a read error. The rearrangement uses TRBV7-2 and TRBJ1-5; 8 bases line up with TRBD1. In germline, CDR1 is SGHTA, CDR2 FQGNSA. The CDR3 has 15 residues. The CDR3 sequence: CASRPTGAINLPQHF. The CDR3 DNA reads TGTGCCAGCAGACCGACAGGGGCGATAAATCTGCCCCAGCATTTT.

This clonotype was observed a handful of times. The chain combines TRBV30 with TRBJ2-1; TRBD1 or TRBD2 may be the D gene (5 bases each). Germline CDR1 is GTSNPN and CDR2 is SVGIG (reference sequence). The CDR3 has 11 amino acids. V lost 2 bases and J 9 bases, leaving 8 bases between the germline ends. CDR3 sequence (DNA): TGTGCCTGGAGTAGAGGGACTGAGCAGTTCTTC. Translating it yields CAWSRGTEQFF.

This clonotype has only a few counts. This chain uses TRBV6-5 with TRBJ2-7; TRBD1 might be the D (6 bases). The CDR3 has 14 amino acids. CDR1 and CDR2 (germline): MNHEY, SVGAGI. The V end was cut by 2 bases, the J end by 1 base, with 9 bases between. For the CDR3, the DNA is TGTGCCAGCAGTTACCGGGGACATTCCTACGAGCAGTACTTC. Its translation: CASSYRGHSYEQYF.

The chain recombines TRBV7-9 with TRBJ2-1; tentatively, D is TRBD1 (5 bases). Trimming left V 2 bases short and J 6 bases short, with 11 bases between. The length of the CDR3 is 14 residues. Germline CDR1 SEHNR, CDR2 FQNEAQ (reference sequence). CDR3 DNA: TGTGCCAGCAGCTTAACAGGCGCTACCAATGAGCAGTTCTTC. Its translation: CASSLTGATNEQFF.

At least ten counts were recorded for this clonotype. The chain joins TRBV20-1 to TRBJ2-1; 8 bases align to TRBD2. From germline, CDR1 is DFQATT and CDR2 SNEGSKA (reference sequence). The CDR3 consists of 16 residues. The trim removed 3 bases at V and 4 bases at J, leaving 11 bases unmatched. This chain's CDR3 is CSASFTSGILYNEQFF. CDR3 bases: TGCAGTGCTAGTTTTACTAGCGGCATCCTTTACAATGAGCAGTTCTTC.

The V and J genes are TRBV30 and TRBJ1-1, with D hard to call. V shed 2 bases and J shed 0 bases, with 7 bases lying between them. The germline V gene has CDR1 GTSNPN and CDR2 SVGIG (reference sequence). The CDR3 contains 13 residues. Written as DNA, the CDR3 is TGTGCCTGGAGTTGGGCAGTGAACACTGAAGCTTTCTTT. This codes for CAWSWAVNTEAFF.

The chain links TRBV19 to TRBJ2-2; D is unclear. The CDR3 runs to 16 residues. The V gene's germline CDR1 is LNHDA and CDR2 SQIVND (reference sequence). Trimming shortened V by 5 bases and J by 2 bases, and 15 bases separated the two germline ends. The CDR3 DNA reads TGTGCCAGTAGTTCCCCCCCGGCGGTTAACACCGGGGAGCTGTTTTTT. Translation gives CASSSPPAVNTGELFF.

This clonotype was counted a few times. The chain has TRBV11-2 and TRBJ2-7; D ambiguous. The V gene lost 2 bases and the J gene lost 0 bases, with 8 bases spanning the gap. CDR3 length: 14 residues. Per the germline V gene, CDR1 is SGHAT and CDR2 is FQNNGV. CDR3 sequence (DNA): TGTGCCAGCAGCTTAACAGCTATCTCCTACGAGCAGTACTTC. This encodes CASSLTAISYEQYF.

This clonotype was counted a few times. The chain combines TRBV7-3 with TRBJ2-7; D is undetermined. This CDR3 is 10 amino acids long. With 2 bases removed from V and 6 bases from J, the gap between germline ends came to 2 bases. CDR1 is SGHTA, CDR2 FQGTGA, per germline. The CDR3 loop reads CASSLCEQYF. CDR3 nucleotides: TGTGCCAGCAGCTTATGCGAGCAGTACTTC.

This clonotype has at least ten counts. The chain employs TRBV27 and TRBJ2-7, with D possibly called TRBD1 or TRBD2 (5 bases each). This CDR3 has 15 residues. The germline V gene encodes CDR1 MNHEY and CDR2 SMNVEV (reference sequence). V was trimmed by 4 bases and J by 0 bases, leaving 13 bases between them. CDR3 region: CASSWDGGISYEQYF. The DNA of the CDR3 is TGTGCCAGCAGTTGGGATGGGGGTATCTCCTACGAGCAGTACTTC.

The sample holds a few counts of this clonotype. This chain uses TRBV5-6 with TRBJ1-1; D is possibly TRBD1 (6 bases). Trimming removed 2 bases from V and 4 bases from J, with 9 bases in between. The CDR3 runs 13 residues. Germline assignment: CDR1 SGHDT and CDR2 YYEEEE. The CDR3 spells CASSLEGVTEAFF. Here the CDR3 DNA reads TGTGCCAGCAGCTTAGAGGGGGTCACTGAAGCTTTCTTT.

This sequence joins TRBV29-1 and TRBJ2-1; 8 positions agree with TRBD2. V lost 3 bases, J lost 10 bases, and 2 bases stayed unmatched. Looked up from germline, CDR1 is SQVTM and CDR2 is ANQGSEA. The CDR3 loop spans 11 amino acids. The CDR3 nucleotides are TGCAGCGTTGATGGCGGGGGGGAGCAGTTCTTC. This gives the protein CSVDGGGEQFF.